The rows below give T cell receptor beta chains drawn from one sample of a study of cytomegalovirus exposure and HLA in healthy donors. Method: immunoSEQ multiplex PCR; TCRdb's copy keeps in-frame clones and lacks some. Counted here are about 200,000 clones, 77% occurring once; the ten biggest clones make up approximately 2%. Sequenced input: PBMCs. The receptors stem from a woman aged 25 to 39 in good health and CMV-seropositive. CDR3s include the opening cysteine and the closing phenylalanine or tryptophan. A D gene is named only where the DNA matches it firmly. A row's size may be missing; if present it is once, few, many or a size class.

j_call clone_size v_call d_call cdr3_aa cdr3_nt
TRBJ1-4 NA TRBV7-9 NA CASSHAGVEEKLFF TGTGCCAGCAGCCACGCAGGGGTAGAAGAAAAACTGTTTTTT
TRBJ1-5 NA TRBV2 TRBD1 CASSSDRVQPQHF TGTGCCAGCAGTTCGGACAGGGTTCAGCCCCAGCATTTT
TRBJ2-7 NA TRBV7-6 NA CASSFGHSYEQYF TGTGCCAGCAGCTTTGGACATTCCTACGAGCAGTACTTC
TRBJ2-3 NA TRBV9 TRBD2 CASSSEGLGRTSGMSDTQYF TGTGCCAGCAGCTCCGAAGGGTTAGGGAGGACTAGCGGGATGTCAGATACGCAGTATTTT
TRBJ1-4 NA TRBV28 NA CASSSLQENEKLFF TGTGCCAGCAGTTCCCTACAGGAGAATGAAAAACTGTTTTTT
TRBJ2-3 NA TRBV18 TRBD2 CASSVKLAGGFTDTQYF TGTGCCTCCTCGGTAAAGCTAGCGGGGGGCTTCACAGATACGCAGTATTTT
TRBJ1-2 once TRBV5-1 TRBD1 CASSLGDRVIGYTF TGCGCCAGCAGCTTGGGGGACAGGGTAATTGGCTACACCTTC
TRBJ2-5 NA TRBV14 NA CASSRPRTGIETQYF TGTGCCAGCAGCCGACCAAGGACGGGGATAGAGACCCAGTACTTC
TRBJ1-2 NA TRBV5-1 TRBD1 CASSPGGQGSRVRGYTF TGCGCCAGCAGCCCAGGGGGGCAGGGTTCTCGAGTGCGTGGCTACACCTTC
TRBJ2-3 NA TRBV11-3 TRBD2 CASSLGTSGRGDTQYF TGTGCCAGCAGCTTAGGAACTAGCGGGAGGGGAGATACGCAGTATTTT
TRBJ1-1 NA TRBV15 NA CATSRAGAEAFF TGTGCCACCAGCAGAGCAGGGGCAGAAGCTTTCTTT
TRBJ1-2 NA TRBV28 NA CASTRLRNYGYTF TGTGCCAGCACCAGGTTAAGGAACTATGGCTACACCTTC
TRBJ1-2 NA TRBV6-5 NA CASSPSRVHYTF TGTGCCAGCAGCCCTTCCCGGGTCCACTACACCTTC
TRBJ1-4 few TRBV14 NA CASSQASRGSEKLFF TGTGCCAGCAGCCAAGCGTCGAGAGGGAGTGAAAAACTGTTTTTT
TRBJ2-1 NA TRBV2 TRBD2 CASRRDYPIGTEQFF TGTGCCAGCAGAAGGGACTACCCCATCGGGACTGAGCAGTTCTTC
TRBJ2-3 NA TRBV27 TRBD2 CASSSKRLAGGPRDTQYF TGTGCCAGCAGTTCCAAGAGACTAGCGGGGGGGCCAAGAGATACGCAGTATTTT
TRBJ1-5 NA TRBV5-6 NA CASSSGQPQHF TGTGCCAGCAGCTCGGGACAGCCCCAGCATTTT
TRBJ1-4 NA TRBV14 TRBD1 CASSQDLTGGIGEKLFF TGTGCCAGCAGCCAAGACCTGACAGGGGGCATAGGTGAAAAACTGTTTTTT
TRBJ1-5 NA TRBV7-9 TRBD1 CASSLEGALSNQPQHF TGTGCCAGCAGCTTAGAGGGGGCGCTTAGCAATCAGCCCCAGCATTTT
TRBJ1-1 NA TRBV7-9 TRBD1 CASSRQGDTEAFF TGTGCCAGCAGCAGGCAGGGGGACACTGAAGCTTTCTTT
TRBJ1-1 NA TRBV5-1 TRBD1 CASSWTGRMNTEAFF TGCGCCAGCAGCTGGACAGGCAGGATGAACACTGAAGCTTTCTTT
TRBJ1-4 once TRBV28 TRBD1 CASSAGQGGKLFF TGTGCCAGCAGTGCGGGACAGGGAGGAAAACTGTTTTTT
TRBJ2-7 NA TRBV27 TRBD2 CASSPPGLAGSSSYEQYF TGTGCCAGCAGTCCTCCGGGACTAGCGGGTAGTAGCTCCTACGAGCAGTACTTC
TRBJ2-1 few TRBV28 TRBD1 CAIGQGSQFF TGTGCCATAGGACAGGGATCACAGTTCTTC
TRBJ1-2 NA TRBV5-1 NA CASSLIPGLGNYGYTF TGCGCCAGCAGCTTGATTCCCGGGTTGGGTAACTATGGCTACACCTTC
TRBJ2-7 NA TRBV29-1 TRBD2 CSVVPSGRPYEQYF TGCAGCGTCGTGCCTAGCGGGAGGCCCTACGAGCAGTACTTC
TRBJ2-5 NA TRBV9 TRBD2 CASSVGASGGALETQYF TGTGCCAGCAGCGTAGGAGCTAGCGGGGGGGCTCTGGAGACCCAGTACTTC
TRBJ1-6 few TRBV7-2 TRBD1 CASSNDRANSPLHF TGTGCCAGCAGCAACGACAGGGCGAATTCACCCCTCCACTTT
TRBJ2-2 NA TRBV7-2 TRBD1 CASSSRQGWTGELFF TGTGCCAGCAGCTCCCGACAGGGATGGACCGGGGAGCTGTTTTTT
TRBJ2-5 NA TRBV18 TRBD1 CASSYRDRVGETQYF TGTGCCAGCTCATACAGAGACAGGGTTGGAGAGACCCAGTACTTC
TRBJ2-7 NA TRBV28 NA CASSFLASYEQYF TGTGCCAGCAGTTTCCTCGCGTCCTACGAGCAGTACTTC
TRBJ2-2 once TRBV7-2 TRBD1 CANRGSNTGELFF TGTGCTAACAGGGGCTCGAACACCGGGGAGCTGTTTTTT
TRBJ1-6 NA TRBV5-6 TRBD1 CASSAGQKDSPLHF TGTGCCAGCAGCGCGGGACAGAAGGATTCACCCCTCCACTTT
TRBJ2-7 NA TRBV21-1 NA CASSKVPTGGDLYEQYF TGTGCCAGCAGCAAAGTTCCCACAGGGGGTGATCTCTACGAGCAGTACTTC
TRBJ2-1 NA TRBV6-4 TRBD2 CASSERRGGRINEQFF TGTGCCAGCAGTGAACGGCGGGGGGGCCGGATCAATGAGCAGTTCTTC
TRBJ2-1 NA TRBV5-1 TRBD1 CASSLGQGVNEQFF TGCGCCAGCAGCTTGGGACAGGGGGTCAATGAGCAGTTCTTC
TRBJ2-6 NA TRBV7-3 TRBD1 CASSLMGTAGSGANVLTF TGTGCCAGCAGCTTAATGGGGACAGCAGGCTCTGGGGCCAACGTCCTGACTTTC
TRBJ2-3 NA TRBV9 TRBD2 CASSVDGGVTTDTQYF TGTGCCAGCAGCGTAGATGGGGGGGTAACCACAGATACGCAGTATTTT
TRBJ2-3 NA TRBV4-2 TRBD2 CASSQAGTSGLNTQYF TGTGCCAGCAGCCAAGCCGGGACTAGCGGACTCAATACGCAGTATTTT
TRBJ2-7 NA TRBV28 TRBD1 CASGLAGTGGDEQYF TGTGCCAGCGGACTTGCCGGGACAGGGGGCGACGAGCAGTACTTC
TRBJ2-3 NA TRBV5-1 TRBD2 CASSLVPSGSSTDTQYF TGCGCCAGCAGCTTGGTGCCTAGCGGGTCTAGCACAGATACGCAGTATTTT
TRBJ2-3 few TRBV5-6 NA CASSLGVSADTQYF TGTGCCAGCAGCTTAGGCGTAAGCGCAGATACGCAGTATTTT
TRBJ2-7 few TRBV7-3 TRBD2 CASSLKAGEPYEQYF TGTGCCAGCAGCTTAAAAGCGGGGGAGCCCTACGAGCAGTACTTC
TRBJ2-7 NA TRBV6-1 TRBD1 CAYRTGAYEQYF TGTGCCTATCGGACAGGGGCCTACGAGCAGTACTTC
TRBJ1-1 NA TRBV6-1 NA CASSRRERTEAFF TGTGCCAGCAGTAGACGTGAGAGGACTGAAGCTTTCTTT
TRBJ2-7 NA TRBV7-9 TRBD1 CASSPTDRDYEQYF TGTGCCAGCAGCCCAACGGACAGGGACTACGAGCAGTACTTC
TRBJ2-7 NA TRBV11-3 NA CASSLGTPGEQYF TGTGCCAGCAGCTTAGGCACTCCGGGGGAGCAGTACTTC
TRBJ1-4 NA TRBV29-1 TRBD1 CSVRGRMANEKLFF TGCAGCGTTAGGGGGCGCATGGCTAATGAAAAACTGTTTTTT
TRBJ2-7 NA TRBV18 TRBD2 CASSPLGLGYEQYF TGTGCCAGCTCACCTCTTGGACTAGGCTACGAGCAGTACTTC
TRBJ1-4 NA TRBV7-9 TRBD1 CASSSWTGGTNEKLFF TGTGCCAGCAGCTCGTGGACAGGGGGAACTAATGAAAAACTGTTTTTT
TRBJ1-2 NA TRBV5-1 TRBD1 CASSLAAPGQDNYGYTF TGCGCCAGCAGCTTGGCCGCTCCGGGACAGGATAACTATGGCTACACCTTC
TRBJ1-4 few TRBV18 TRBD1 CASSANTGVNEKLFF TGTGCCAGCTCAGCGAATACAGGGGTTAATGAAAAACTGTTTTTT
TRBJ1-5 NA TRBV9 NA CASSVEGGNQPQHF TGTGCCAGCAGCGTAGAGGGGGGCAATCAGCCCCAGCATTTT
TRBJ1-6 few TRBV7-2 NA CASSTEAYSPLHF TGTGCCAGCAGCACGGAGGCCTATTCACCCCTCCACTTT
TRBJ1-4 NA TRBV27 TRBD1 CASSLLVPGQGSSGEKLFF TGTGCCAGCAGTTTATTGGTCCCGGGACAGGGTAGTTCGGGAGAAAAACTGTTTTTT